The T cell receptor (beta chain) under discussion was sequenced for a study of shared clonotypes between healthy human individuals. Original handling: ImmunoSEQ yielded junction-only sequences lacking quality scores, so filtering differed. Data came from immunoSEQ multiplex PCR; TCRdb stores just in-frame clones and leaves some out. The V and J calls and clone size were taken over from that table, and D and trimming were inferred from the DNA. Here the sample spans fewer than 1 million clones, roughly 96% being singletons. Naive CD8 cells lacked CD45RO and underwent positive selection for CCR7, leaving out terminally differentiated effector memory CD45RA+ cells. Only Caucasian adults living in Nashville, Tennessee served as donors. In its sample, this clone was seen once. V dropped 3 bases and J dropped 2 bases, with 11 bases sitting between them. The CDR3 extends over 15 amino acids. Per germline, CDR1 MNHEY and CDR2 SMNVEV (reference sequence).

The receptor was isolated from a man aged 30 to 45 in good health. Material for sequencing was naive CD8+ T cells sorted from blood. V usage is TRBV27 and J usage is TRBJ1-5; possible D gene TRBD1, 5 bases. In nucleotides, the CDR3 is TGTGCCAGCAGTTTTCTGCCGACAGGCAATCAGCCCCAGCATTTT. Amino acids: CASSFLPTGNQPQHF.